The next 16 T cell receptor beta chains were all read from a single sample in a study of shared clonotypes between healthy human individuals. TCRdb's table, derived via immunoSEQ multiplex PCR, lists solely in-frame clones and lacks some. This sample has approximately 110,000 clones; roughly 70% occur once, and the top ten carry more than 20%. The sequenced sample was memory CD8+ T cells sorted from blood. Subset noted: CD45RO+ cells pooled with CCR7-negative TemRA cells. These receptors were obtained from a woman aged 25-40 years in good health.

V is TRBV14 and J is TRBJ1-1; D ambiguous. V was clipped by 1 base and J by 5 bases, with 14 bases between them. Per the germline V gene, CDR1 is SGHDN and CDR2 is FVKESK. The CDR3 contains 15 residues. The CDR3: CASSQVAGPTTEAFF. For the CDR3, the DNA is TGTGCCAGCAGCCAAGTAGCGGGCCCAACAACTGAAGCTTTCTTT.

V gene TRBV7-9 combines with J gene TRBJ2-2, with TRBD1 matching over 8 bases. Looked up from germline, CDR1 is SEHNR and CDR2 is FQNEAQ (reference sequence). The CDR3 length is 15 residues. Trimming cost V 2 bases and J 9 bases; bases outside gene matches: 8. Here the CDR3 DNA reads TGTGCCAGCAGCTTATCGACAGGGGAGGACCGGGAGCTGTTTTTT. This sequence encodes CASSLSTGEDRELFF.

The CDR3, as DNA: TGTGCCAGCAGCCCCCGGGACAGGGGGTTCAATGAGCAGTTCTTC. This sequence encodes CASSPRDRGFNEQFF. V is TRBV27 and J is TRBJ2-1, with 11 bases matching TRBD1. This CDR3 region has 15 residues. J was trimmed by 6 bases and V by 6 bases; bases with no gene match: 7. Germline assignment: CDR1 MNHEY and CDR2 SMNVEV (reference sequence).

V gene TRBV9 combines with J gene TRBJ1-1, with D possibly being TRBD1 (5 bases). CDR3 length equals 13 residues. V lost 8 bases to trimming and J lost 2 bases, with 13 bases between them. Germline CDR1 is SGDLS and CDR2 is YYNGEE. The CDR3 here is CASSGLGNTEAFF. The CDR3 nucleotides are TGTGCCAGTTCAGGGTTGGGTAACACTGAAGCTTTCTTT.

This clone was observed a few times. The chain combines TRBV7-3 with TRBJ2-7; TRBD1 matches at 7 bases. The V gene's germline CDR1 is SGHTA and CDR2 FQGTGA. The CDR3 contains 15 residues. Unmatched junction bases numbered 8, after V lost 6 bases and J lost 0 bases. The CDR3 spells CASRQRDSSSYEQYF. CDR3 DNA: TGTGCCAGCAGGCAAAGGGACAGCTCCTCCTACGAGCAGTACTTC.

This chain joins TRBV5-1 and TRBJ2-1; 8 positions agree with TRBD2. This CDR3 is 15 amino acids long. Germline V gene data show CDR1 as SGHRS and CDR2 as YFSETQ. The V segment lost 0 bases and the J segment 1 base; nucleotides outside the gene matches: 0. The CDR3 nucleotides read TGCGCCAGCAGCTTGGGACTAGCGTCCTACAATGAGCAGTTCTTC. It yields the protein CASSLGLASYNEQFF.

In nucleotides, the CDR3 is TGTGCCAGCACTGAGGTGGGGGGGACCGGGGAGCTGTTTTTT. Translated, it gives CASTEVGGTGELFF. The gene calls are TRBV2 and TRBJ2-2; 7 bases align to TRBD2. Unmatched junction bases numbered 7, after V lost 7 bases and J lost 5 bases. CDR1 is SNHLY, CDR2 FYNNEI, per germline. The CDR3 is 14 residues long.

The chain links TRBV19 to TRBJ2-5; D is possibly TRBD2 (6 bases). From germline, CDR1 is LNHDA and CDR2 SQIVND (reference sequence). The V end was cut by 5 bases, the J end by 5 bases, with 15 bases between. The CDR3 runs to 14 residues. The CDR3 here is CASSPTGTWETQYF. Written as DNA, the CDR3 is TGTGCCAGTAGTCCGACCGGGACTTGGGAGACCCAGTACTTC.

The chain uses TRBV19 and TRBJ1-1; no firm D call. Germline V gene data show CDR1 as LNHDA and CDR2 as SQIVND (reference sequence). The CDR3 totals 13 residues. V lost 4 bases and J lost 1, with 7 bases in between. The CDR3 sequence: CASSTRQNTEAFF. The DNA for the CDR3 is TGTGCCAGTAGTACCAGACAGAACACTGAAGCTTTCTTT.

This clone has more than one count but fewer than ten. The chain employs TRBV7-6 and TRBJ2-5; tentatively, D is TRBD2 (5 bases). The CDR3 runs to 15 residues. Per the germline V gene, CDR1 is SGHVS and CDR2 is FNYEAQ. Trimming took 4 bases from V and 2 from J, leaving 14 bases between them. This chain's CDR3 is CASSSHEGPQETQYF. CDR3 coding DNA: TGTGCCAGCAGCTCCCATGAGGGCCCTCAAGAGACCCAGTACTTC.

This clone came up a few times. The genes are TRBV30 and TRBJ2-1; TRBD2 is a possible D gene (6 bases). Germline V gene sequence: CDR1 GTSNPN, CDR2 SVGIG (reference sequence). The CDR3 covers 14 residues. Trimming stripped 3 bases from V and 9 bases from J, with 18 bases between. The CDR3 loop is CAWRVRRLATEQFF. The CDR3 DNA is TGTGCCTGGAGGGTCCGTCGGCTAGCGACTGAGCAGTTCTTC.

This chain connects TRBV7-9 to TRBJ2-1; 8 bases are a match to TRBD2. Germline V gene sequence: CDR1 SEHNR, CDR2 FQNEAQ (reference sequence). Unmatched junction bases numbered 19, after V lost 5 bases and J lost 4 bases. The CDR3 is 19 amino acids. CDR3 nucleotide sequence: TGTGCCAGCAGCCATAAGCGGGGGAGGCTTTTAATTGAGTACAATGAGCAGTTCTTC. Protein: CASSHKRGRLLIEYNEQFF.

This clone was recorded many times. The gene calls are TRBV29-1 and TRBJ2-3, with D unresolved. V lost 7 bases to trimming and J lost 2 bases, with 13 bases between them. There are 13 residues in the CDR3. Germline CDR1 and CDR2: SQVTM and ANQGSEA. The CDR3 here is CSAHRENTDTQYF. The CDR3 nucleotides read TGCAGCGCTCACAGAGAGAACACAGATACGCAGTATTTT.

This clone was counted only a few times. The J gene is TRBJ2-7, the V gene TRBV6-1, with D maybe TRBD2 (5 bases). The V gene lost 6 bases and the J gene lost 3 bases, with 15 bases spanning the gap. The CDR3 length is 14 residues. Per germline, CDR1 MNHNS and CDR2 SASEGT. The CDR3 DNA sequence: TGTGCCAGCAGCTCTAGAGGGCTTGTCTACGAGCAGTACTTC. It yields the protein CASSSRGLVYEQYF.

The chain recombines TRBV5-4 with TRBJ2-6, with D unclear. V gave up 2 bases and J gave up 0 bases, with 15 bases separating them. In germline, CDR1 is SGHNT, CDR2 YYREEE (reference sequence). The CDR3 covers 18 residues. In DNA, the CDR3 is TGTGCCAGCAGCTTTTTCCGGAATTTGAACTCTGGGGCCAACGTCCTGACTTTC. The encoded protein is CASSFFRNLNSGANVLTF. Looking up the rest from reference TRBV5-4 and TRBJ2-6 gives the full variable domain: ETGVTQSPTHLIKTRGQQVTLRCSSQSGHNTVSWYQQALGQGPQFIFQYYREEENGRGNFPPRFSGLQFPNYSSELNVNALELDDSALYLCASSFFRNLNSGANVLTFGAGSRLTVL.

This chain connects TRBV28 to TRBJ1-5; 8 nucleotides agree with TRBD1. The CDR3 runs 17 residues. The trim removed 0 bases at V and 3 bases at J, leaving 7 bases unmatched. Germline loops: CDR1 MDHEN, CDR2 SYDVKM. CDR3 nucleotides: TGTGCCAGCAGTTTATGGGACAGGGAGTCCACCAATCAGCCCCAGCATTTT. This sequence encodes CASSLWDRESTNQPQHF.